This TCR beta chain stems from a study of OX40 agonist ivuxolimab in advanced cancers. Some clones are missing from TCRdb's copy, which holds only in-frame ones; the method was immunoSEQ multiplex PCR. Of tens of thousands of clones listed, about 80% were seen once; the top ten hold around 2.3%. Germline loops: CDR1 GTSNPN, CDR2 SVGIG (reference sequence). With 0 bases removed from V and 4 bases from J, the gap between germline ends came to 7 bases. This CDR3 has 12 amino acids. This TCR was sampled from an adult with an advanced solid tumor such as melanoma, head and neck, liver or kidney cancer. The sequences come from CD4+ or CD8+ T cells sorted from blood, collected in a trial of the OX40 agonist ivuxolimab. The genes are TRBV30 and TRBJ2-7; D not certain. For the CDR3, the DNA is TGTGCCTGGAGTGTACGTGAGTACGAGCAGTACTTC. Translated, it gives CAWSVREYEQYF.